The present TCR beta chain was sequenced within a study of cytomegalovirus exposure and HLA in healthy donors. Overall study: Falling in the Caucasian-associated ancestry cluster were 80% to 90% of around 370 genotyped donors.

With 60 Vbeta and 13 Jbeta primers, the PCR was carried out. The data were produced by immunoSEQ multiplex PCR, yet TCRdb's version contains in-frame clones alone and is incomplete. The table records around 130,000 clones, about 81% of them present only once. This clone appeared once. Antigen specificity is unknown. One end of the junction fails to match germline, which may point to a read error. Though nominally healthy at sampling, donors likely had unrecorded immune exposures. Overall study results and limits: Many donors carried some public TCRs, although rarity characterized most TCR sequences. A later analysis reported that several of the most significant clusters appeared to be linked to common viral pathogens, among them Epstein-Barr virus.

CDR1 is SGDLS, CDR2 YYNGEE, per germline. This CDR3 contains 13 residues. The J gene is TRBJ2-2, the V gene TRBV9, with TRBD2 as a possible D gene (5 bases). What was sequenced was PBMCs. This clonotype was obtained from a man aged 35 to 55 in good health and CMV-seronegative. CDR3 sequence reads: CASSVATAGEPFF. In DNA, the CDR3 is TGTGCCAGCAGCGTAGCTACGGCCGGGGAGCCGTTTTTT.